Listed below are T cell receptor beta chains from one sample, sequenced in a study of early T cells in non-severe SARS-CoV-2 infection. TCRdb re-called the 5' RACE reads with MiXCR, one entry per CDR3 protein. Here the sample spans roughly 80,000 distinct CDR3 sequences, 11% being singletons. This material consisted of whole blood, taken at baseline. These receptors were obtained from an adult who was a healthcare worker with PCR-confirmed SARS-CoV-2 infection or an uninfected control (not recorded which). CDR3s include the opening cysteine and the closing phenylalanine or tryptophan. D genes are given only for firm matches. The size of a clone is reported for some rows only, either as once, few or many, or as a class for expanded clones.

j_gene | v_gene | d_gene | abundance | CDR3nt | CDR3aa
TRBJ2-3 | TRBV12-3/TRBV12-4 | NA | NA | TGTGCCAGCAGTTTGACAGCCACAGATACGCAGTATTTT | CASSLTATDTQYF
TRBJ2-7 | TRBV28 | TRBD1 | few | TGTGCCAGCAGTCCGCCGGGACAGGGGGCCTACGAGCAGTACTTC | CASSPPGQGAYEQYF
TRBJ1-5 | TRBV7-9 | NA | many | TGTGCCAGCAGCTTAGGGGGGCATCAGCCCCAGCATTTT | CASSLGGHQPQHF
TRBJ1-1 | TRBV7-9 | NA | many | TGTGCCAGCAGCTTAAAGGACAACACTGAAGCTTTCTTT | CASSLKDNTEAFF
TRBJ1-2 | TRBV29-1 | TRBD1 | few | TGCAGCGTCTCGACAGGGTTATATGGCTACACCTTC | CSVSTGLYGYTF
TRBJ2-5 | TRBV6-1 | NA | few | TGTGCCAGCAGTGGAGACGGACACCAAGAGACCCAGTACTTC | CASSGDGHQETQYF
TRBJ2-5 | TRBV10-3 | NA | NA | TGTGCCACCCAGCAGGGGCAAGGCGAGACCCAGTACTTC | CATQQGQGETQYF
TRBJ2-7 | TRBV4-3 | TRBD1 | NA | TGCGCCAGCAGCCAAGCGGGGACAGGGGGCTACGAGCAGTACTTC | CASSQAGTGGYEQYF
TRBJ1-4 | TRBV4-3 | NA | NA | TGCGCCAGCAGCCAAGATATGGGCGAAGAAAAACTGTTTTTT | CASSQDMGEEKLFF
TRBJ2-5 | TRBV11-2 | NA | NA | TGTGCCACTCGGCAGGGGCGGGGGCCAGGAAGAGAGGCCCAGTACTTC | CATRQGRGPGREAQYF
TRBJ2-3 | TRBV7-9 | TRBD1 | few | TGTGCCAGCAGCAACAGGGGACCCACAGATACGCAGTATTTT | CASSNRGPTDTQYF
TRBJ2-7 | TRBV20-1 | TRBD1 | many | TGCAGTGCTACCACCGGGACAGGTATCTCCTACGAGCAGTACTTC | CSATTGTGISYEQYF
TRBJ1-2 | TRBV5-4 | NA | once | TGTGCCAGCAGTCTCAGAGTCAGGGGCTTCGGCTACACCTTC | CASSLRVRGFGYTF
TRBJ2-7 | TRBV20-1 | TRBD2 | NA | TGCAGTGCTACCAGCGGGGGCCCAACTTGGGAGCAGTACTTC | CSATSGGPTWEQYF
TRBJ1-1 | TRBV20-1 | TRBD1 | few | TGCAGTGCAAGACAGGGTAACACTGAAGCTTTCTTT | CSARQGNTEAFF
TRBJ2-3 | TRBV7-3 | TRBD1 | many | TGTGCCAGCAGCTTGACAGGGGGCGAGGATACGCAGTATTTT | CASSLTGGEDTQYF
TRBJ1-6 | TRBV12-3/TRBV12-4 | TRBD1 | NA | TGTGCCAGCAGTCCGGACAGGGATAATTCACCCCTCCACTTT | CASSPDRDNSPLHF
TRBJ2-7 | TRBV6-2/TRBV6-3 | NA | few | TGTGCCAGCAGTTCTCCTCCTCCTCCCTACGAGCAGTACTTC | CASSSPPPPYEQYF
TRBJ2-1 | TRBV7-6 | NA | few | TGTGCCAGCAGCTCATCGCCAGGATCCAATGAGCAGTTCTTC | CASSSSPGSNEQFF
TRBJ1-2 | TRBV2 | NA | few | TGTGCCAGCAGTGAACTGAACTATGGCTACACCTTC | CASSELNYGYTF
TRBJ2-4 | TRBV28 | TRBD1 | once | TGTGCCAGCAGTGGACAGGGACGAGGAGACATTCAGTACTTC | CASSGQGRGDIQYF